The clone carrying this T cell receptor beta chain showed up just a few times. Its antigen is unidentified. Gene names are the mouse ones. Read data end 1 residue before the CDR3 end; the end is taken from the germline J gene. The CDR3 is 12 amino acids. CDR1 KGHPV and CDR2 FQNQEV come from the germline V gene (reference sequence). With 3 bases removed from V and 3 bases from J, the gap between germline ends came to 6 bases. Here immunoSEQ multiplex PCR was the method, and the copy in TCRdb shows in-frame clones only, minus some. The sample lists some 8,300 clones, 35% to 50% occurring once. The record originates from a study of tissue T cells after allogeneic stem cell transplantation. Findings of the study overall: In patients and mice, blood and spleen missed much of tissue repertoire. Alloreactivity or antigen specificity of tissue TCRs was not determined; some clones might be host cells. Anatomically similar tissues had similar TCR repertoires within each patient.

Noted time point: mouse harvest day 7 after allogeneic transplant. The graft held 10^6 splenic CD5+ T cells and 10^7 T-cell-depleted bone marrow cells. Mice had MHC-mismatched B6 into BALB/c GVHD, sampled day 7 or 14. The material sequenced was skin. The chain carries TRBV26 and TRBJ2-7; TRBD2 might be the D (5 bases). This sequence was found in a female BALB/c mouse given C57BL/6 T cells with graft-versus-host disease after an allogeneic hematopoietic cell transplant. The sequenced CDR3 bases are TGTGCCAGCAGTCTCCTGGGCTATGAACAGTAC. Translating it yields CASSLLGYEQY. The whole CDR3 sequence reads CASSLLGYEQYF.